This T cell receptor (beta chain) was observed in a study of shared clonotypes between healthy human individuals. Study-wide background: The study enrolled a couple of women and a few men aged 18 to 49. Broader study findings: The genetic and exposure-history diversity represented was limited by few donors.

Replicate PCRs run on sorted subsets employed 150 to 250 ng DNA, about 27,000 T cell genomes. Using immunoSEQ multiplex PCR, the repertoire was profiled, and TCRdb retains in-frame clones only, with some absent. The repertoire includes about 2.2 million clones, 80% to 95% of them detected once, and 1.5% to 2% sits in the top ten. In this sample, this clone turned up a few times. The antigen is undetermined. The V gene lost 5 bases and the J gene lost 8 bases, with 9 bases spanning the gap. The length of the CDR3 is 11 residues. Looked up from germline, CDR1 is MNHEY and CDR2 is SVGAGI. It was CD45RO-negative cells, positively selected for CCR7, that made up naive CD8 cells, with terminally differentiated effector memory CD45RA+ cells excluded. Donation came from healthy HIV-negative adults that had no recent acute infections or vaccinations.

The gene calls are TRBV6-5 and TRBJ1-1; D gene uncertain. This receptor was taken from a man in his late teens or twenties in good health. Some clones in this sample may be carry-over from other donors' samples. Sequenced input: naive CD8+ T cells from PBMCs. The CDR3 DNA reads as TGTGCCAGCAGTACGACAAGGGAAGCTTTCTTT. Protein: CASSTTREAFF.